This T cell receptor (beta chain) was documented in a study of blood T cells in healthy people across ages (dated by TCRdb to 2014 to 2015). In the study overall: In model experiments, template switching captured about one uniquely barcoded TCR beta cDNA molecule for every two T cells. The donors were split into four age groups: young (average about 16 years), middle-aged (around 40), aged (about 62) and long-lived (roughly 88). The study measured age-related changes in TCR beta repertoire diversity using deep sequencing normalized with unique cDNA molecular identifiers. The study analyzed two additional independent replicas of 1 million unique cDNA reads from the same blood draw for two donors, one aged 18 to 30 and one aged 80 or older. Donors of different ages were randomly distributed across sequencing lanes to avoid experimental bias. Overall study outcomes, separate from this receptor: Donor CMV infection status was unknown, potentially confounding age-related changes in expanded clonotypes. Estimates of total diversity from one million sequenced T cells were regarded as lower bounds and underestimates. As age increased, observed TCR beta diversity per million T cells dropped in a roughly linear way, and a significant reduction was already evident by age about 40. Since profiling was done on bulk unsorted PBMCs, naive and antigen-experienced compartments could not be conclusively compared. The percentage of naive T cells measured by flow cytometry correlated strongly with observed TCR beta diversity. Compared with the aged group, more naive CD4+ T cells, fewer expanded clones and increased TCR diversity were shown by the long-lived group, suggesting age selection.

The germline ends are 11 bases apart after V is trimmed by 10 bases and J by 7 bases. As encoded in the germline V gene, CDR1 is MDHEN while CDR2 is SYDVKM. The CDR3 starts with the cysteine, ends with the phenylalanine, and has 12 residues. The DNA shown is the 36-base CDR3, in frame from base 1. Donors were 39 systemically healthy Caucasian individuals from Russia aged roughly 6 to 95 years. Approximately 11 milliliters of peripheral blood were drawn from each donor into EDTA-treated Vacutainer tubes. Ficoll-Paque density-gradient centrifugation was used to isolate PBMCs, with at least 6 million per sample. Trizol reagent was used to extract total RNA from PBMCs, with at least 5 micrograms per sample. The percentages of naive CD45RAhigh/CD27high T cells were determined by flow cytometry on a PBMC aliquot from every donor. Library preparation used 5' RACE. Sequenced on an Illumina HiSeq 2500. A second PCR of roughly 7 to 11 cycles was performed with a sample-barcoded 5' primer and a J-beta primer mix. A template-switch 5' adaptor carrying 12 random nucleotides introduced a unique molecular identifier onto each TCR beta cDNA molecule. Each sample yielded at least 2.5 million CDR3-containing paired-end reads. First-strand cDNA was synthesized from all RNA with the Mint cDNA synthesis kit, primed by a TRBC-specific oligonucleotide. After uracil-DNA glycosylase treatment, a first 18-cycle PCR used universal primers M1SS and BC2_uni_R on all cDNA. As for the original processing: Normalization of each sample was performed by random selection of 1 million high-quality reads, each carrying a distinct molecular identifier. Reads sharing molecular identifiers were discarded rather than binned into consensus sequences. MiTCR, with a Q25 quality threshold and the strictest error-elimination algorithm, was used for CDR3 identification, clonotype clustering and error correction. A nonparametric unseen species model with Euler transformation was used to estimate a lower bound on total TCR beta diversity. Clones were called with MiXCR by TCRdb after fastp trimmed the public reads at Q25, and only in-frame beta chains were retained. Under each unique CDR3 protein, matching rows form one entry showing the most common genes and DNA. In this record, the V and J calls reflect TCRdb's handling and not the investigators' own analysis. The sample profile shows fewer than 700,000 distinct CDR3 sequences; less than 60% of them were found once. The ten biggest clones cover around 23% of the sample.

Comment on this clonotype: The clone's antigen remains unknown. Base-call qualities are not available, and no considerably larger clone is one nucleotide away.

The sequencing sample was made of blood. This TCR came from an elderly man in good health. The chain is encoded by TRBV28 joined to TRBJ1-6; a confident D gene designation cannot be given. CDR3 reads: CATKLGNSPLHF. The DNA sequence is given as TGTGCCACCAAACTTGGGAATTCACCCCTCCACTTT.